This T cell receptor beta chain was captured by sequencing in a study of blood T cell repertoires in COVID-19. TCRdb keeps only in-frame clones here, not all; method: immunoSEQ multiplex PCR. The sample has roughly 350,000 clones, about nine tenths seen once; the top ten hold about 6.7%. This clone occurred once. CDR1 is SGHNT and CDR2 is YYREEE in the germline V gene (reference sequence). V lost 0 bases to trimming and J lost 5 bases, with 6 bases between them. This CDR3 spans 12 amino acids. The receptor's source is a woman aged 70-85 years with COVID-19, enrolled during active disease. Sequenced sample: peripheral blood. This chain connects TRBV5-4 to TRBJ2-7; D is unclear. The CDR3 bases are TGTGCCAGCAGCTTGGACTACGACGAGCAGTACTTC. Its protein product is CASSLDYDEQYF.